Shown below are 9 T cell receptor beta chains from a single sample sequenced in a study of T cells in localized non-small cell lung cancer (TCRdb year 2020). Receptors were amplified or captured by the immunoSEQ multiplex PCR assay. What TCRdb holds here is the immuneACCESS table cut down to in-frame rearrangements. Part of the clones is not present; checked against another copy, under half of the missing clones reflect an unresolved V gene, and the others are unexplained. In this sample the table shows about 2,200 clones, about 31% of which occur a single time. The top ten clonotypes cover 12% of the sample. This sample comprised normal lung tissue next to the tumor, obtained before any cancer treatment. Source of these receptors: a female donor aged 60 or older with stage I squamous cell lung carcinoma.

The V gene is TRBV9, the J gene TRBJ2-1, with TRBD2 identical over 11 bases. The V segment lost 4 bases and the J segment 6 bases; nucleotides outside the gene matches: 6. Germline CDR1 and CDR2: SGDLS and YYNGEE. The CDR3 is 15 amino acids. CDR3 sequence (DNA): TGTGCCAGCAGCTTTGGACTAGCGGGCTCCAATGAGCAGTTCTTC. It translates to CASSFGLAGSNEQFF.

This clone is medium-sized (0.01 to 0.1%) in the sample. In nucleotides, the CDR3 is TGTGCCAGCAGCTTAGGGCAGGGAAGTACTGAAGCTTTCTTT. Amino acids: CASSLGQGSTEAFF. The V call is TRBV11-3, the J call TRBJ1-1; D possibly corresponds to TRBD1 (5 bases). Germline V gene lookup returns CDR1 SGHNT and CDR2 YENEEA. This CDR3 is built from 14 residues. The ends were cut back, 1 base at V and 5 bases at J, with 11 bases in the middle. Full variable domain (rest looked up from reference TRBV11-3 and TRBJ1-1): EAGVVQSPRYKIIEKKQPVAFWCNPISGHNTLYWYLQNLGQGPELLIRYENEEAVDDSQLPKDRFSAERLKGVDSTLKIQPAELGDSAVYLCASSLGQGSTEAFFGQGTRLTVV.

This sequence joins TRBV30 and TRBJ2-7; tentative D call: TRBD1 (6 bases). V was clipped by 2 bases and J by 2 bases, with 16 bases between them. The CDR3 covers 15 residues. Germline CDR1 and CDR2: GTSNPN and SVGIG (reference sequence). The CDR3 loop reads CAWSRLYREPYEQYF. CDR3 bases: TGTGCCTGGAGTAGATTATACAGGGAACCCTACGAGCAGTACTTC.

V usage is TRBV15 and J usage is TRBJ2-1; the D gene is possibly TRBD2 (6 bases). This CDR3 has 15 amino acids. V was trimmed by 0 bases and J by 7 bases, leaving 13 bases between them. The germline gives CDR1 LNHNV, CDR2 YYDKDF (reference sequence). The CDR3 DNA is TGTGCCACCAGCAGAGATCGAATAGCGGTAAATGAGCAGTTCTTC. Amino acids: CATSRDRIAVNEQFF.

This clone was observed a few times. This chain's CDR3 is CASRTTQGDQPQHF. The DNA of the CDR3 is TGTGCCAGCAGAACCACCCAAGGAGATCAGCCCCAGCATTTT. The rearrangement links TRBV6-8 to TRBJ1-5, with D unclear. Germline V gene lookup returns CDR1 MNHGY and CDR2 SAAAGT. The germline V and J ends were trimmed by 6 bases and 5 bases, with 14 bases remaining between them. The CDR3 covers 14 residues.

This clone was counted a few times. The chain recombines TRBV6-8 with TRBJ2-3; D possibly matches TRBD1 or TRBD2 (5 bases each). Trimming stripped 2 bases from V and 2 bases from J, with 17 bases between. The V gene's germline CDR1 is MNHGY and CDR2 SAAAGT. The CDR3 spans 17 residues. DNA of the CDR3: TGTGCCAGCAGTTACGCCTCGAGGGGCGCCTACACAGATACGCAGTATTTT. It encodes CASSYASRGAYTDTQYF.

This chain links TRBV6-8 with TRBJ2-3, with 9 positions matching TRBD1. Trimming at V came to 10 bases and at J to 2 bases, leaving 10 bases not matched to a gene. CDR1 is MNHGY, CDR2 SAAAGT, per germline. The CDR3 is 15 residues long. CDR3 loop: CAIRDREGYTDTQYF. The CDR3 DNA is TGTGCCATCAGGGACAGGGAAGGCTACACAGATACGCAGTATTTT.

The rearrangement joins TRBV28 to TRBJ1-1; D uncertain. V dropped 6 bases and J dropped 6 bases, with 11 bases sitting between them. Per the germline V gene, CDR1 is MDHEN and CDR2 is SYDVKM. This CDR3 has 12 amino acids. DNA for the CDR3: TGTGCCAGCAGCCCTGAGCAGCCTGAAGCTTTCTTT. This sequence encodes CASSPEQPEAFF.

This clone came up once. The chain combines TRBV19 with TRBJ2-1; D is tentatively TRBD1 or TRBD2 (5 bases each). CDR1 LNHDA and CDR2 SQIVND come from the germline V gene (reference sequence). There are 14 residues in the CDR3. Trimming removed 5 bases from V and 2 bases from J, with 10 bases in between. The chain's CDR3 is CASSFGTTYNEQFF. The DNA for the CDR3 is TGTGCCAGTAGTTTCGGGACGACCTACAATGAGCAGTTCTTC.